Following are 15 T cell receptor beta chains from one sample sequenced in a study of early T cells in non-severe SARS-CoV-2 infection. TCRdb independently ran MiXCR on the 5' RACE reads; one entry per CDR3 protein. The data contain nearly 90,000 distinct CDR3 sequences, 14% of them singletons. Sequenced sample: whole blood. These receptors were taken from an adult who was a healthcare worker with PCR-confirmed SARS-CoV-2 infection or an uninfected control (not recorded which).

This clonotype was counted a few times. The chain joins TRBV20-1 to TRBJ1-1; D unresolved. Germline CDR1 is DFQATT and CDR2 is SNEGSKA (reference sequence). V lost 6 bases and J 0 bases, leaving 8 bases between the germline ends. The CDR3 is 12 residues long. CDR3 bases: TGCAGTGCAAGGCTAATGAACACTGAAGCTTTCTTT. Residues: CSARLMNTEAFF.

This chain joins TRBV20-1 and TRBJ2-6; D might be TRBD1 or TRBD2, each matching 6 bases. The CDR3 sequence is 18 residues long. With 4 bases removed from V and 0 bases from J, the gap between germline ends came to 19 bases. Germline values: CDR1 DFQATT, CDR2 SNEGSKA (reference sequence). The CDR3 loop is CSAIRTDQAGSGANVLTF. As DNA, the CDR3 is TGCAGTGCTATTAGGACAGACCAAGCGGGCTCTGGGGCCAACGTCCTGACTTTC.

V and J are TRBV3-1 and TRBJ1-2, with D possibly TRBD1 on 5 matching bases. This CDR3 contains 20 residues. Trimming took off 2 bases at V and 0 bases at J, with 25 bases between the two ends. CDR1 and CDR2 (germline): LGHDT, YNNKEL (reference sequence). The CDR3 nucleotides read TGTGCCAGCAGCCAACTGTCAACCCGCCTCCCAGGGAATTCTAACTATGGCTACACCTTC. This codes for CASSQLSTRLPGNSNYGYTF.

This clonotype occurred many times. The chain joins TRBV5-5 to TRBJ1-2, with a tentative D call TRBD1 (6 bases). Germline V gene sequence: CDR1 SGHKS, CDR2 YYEKEE (reference sequence). CDR3 length: 14 amino acids. V lost 4 bases and J lost 5, with 15 bases in between. The CDR3 loop reads CASSLGDKAYGYTF. In DNA, the CDR3 is TGTGCCAGCAGCCTGGGGGACAAAGCTTATGGCTACACCTTC. Full variable domain (outside the CDR3, taken from reference TRBV5-5 and TRBJ1-2): DAGVTQSPTHLIKTRGQQVTLRCSPISGHKSVSWYQQVLGQGPQFIFQYYEKEERGRGNFPDRFSARQFPNYSSELNVNALLLGDSALYLCASSLGDKAYGYTFGSGTRLTVV.

V and J are TRBV5-8 and TRBJ2-1, with 11 nucleotides matching TRBD2. The CDR3 has 14 amino acids. Per germline, CDR1 SGHTS and CDR2 YDEGEE. The J segment lost 8 bases and the V segment lost 1 base, leaving 2 bases of the junction unmatched. CDR3 bases: TGTGCCAGCAGCTTGATGGGACTAGCGGATGAGCAGTTCTTC. As protein: CASSLMGLADEQFF.

The chain recombines TRBV5-5 with TRBJ1-3; D not certain. The V end was cut by 0 bases, the J end by 2 bases, with 9 bases between. The length of the CDR3 is 15 residues. Looked up from germline, CDR1 is SGHKS and CDR2 is YYEKEE (reference sequence). The CDR3 nucleotides read TGTGCCAGCAGCTTGGGGCCGTCGCCTGGAAACACCATATATTTT. Amino acids: CASSLGPSPGNTIYF.

This chain uses TRBV7-8 with TRBJ2-7; the D is unclear. Germline CDR1 is SGHVS and CDR2 is FQNEAQ. The CDR3 is 12 amino acids. Trimming cost V 5 bases and J 6 bases, with 11 bases left between them. The CDR3: CASSMDLSEQYF. The CDR3 DNA follows: TGTGCCAGCAGCATGGACCTGAGCGAGCAGTACTTC. Filled out from reference TRBV7-8 and TRBJ2-7, the complete variable domain reads GAGVSQSPRYKVAKRGQDVALRCDPISGHVSLFWYQQALGQGPEFLTYFQNEAQLDKSGLPSDRFFAERPEGSVSTLKIQRTQQEDSAVYLCASSMDLSEQYFGPGTRLTVT.

The sample holds a few counts of this clonotype. The V gene is TRBV11-2, the J gene TRBJ1-3, with 7 bases that match TRBD1. Trimming at V came to 7 bases and at J to 3 bases, leaving 21 bases not matched to a gene. The germline CDR1 and CDR2 sequences are SGHAT and FQNNGV. The CDR3 contains 19 residues. The CDR3 DNA is TGTGCCAGCAAGTCAGGGAACAGGGGAAGAAAATCGGATGGAAACACCATATATTTT. Amino acids: CASKSGNRGRKSDGNTIYF.

A few counts support this clonotype. V and J are TRBV29-1 and TRBJ2-5; D not resolved. Germline loops: CDR1 SQVTM, CDR2 ANQGSEA. CDR3 size: 16 residues. V lost 3 bases and J lost 0, with 17 bases in between. CDR3 sequence (DNA): TGCAGCGTTGATTGGCAGCCAGCCCTGTACCAAGAGACCCAGTACTTC. Its translation: CSVDWQPALYQETQYF.

The V and J genes are TRBV5-5 and TRBJ2-3; 8 positions match TRBD2. This CDR3 spans 14 amino acids. The V and J ends lost 2 bases and 5 bases, in that order; junction bases with no gene match: 4. From germline, CDR1 is SGHKS and CDR2 YYEKEE (reference sequence). The CDR3 here is CASSLRTSLDTQYF. Here the CDR3 DNA reads TGTGCCAGCAGCTTAAGGACTAGCTTAGATACGCAGTATTTT.

This clonotype was seen only a few times. The V gene is TRBV5-1, the J gene TRBJ2-7; D unclear. V dropped 0 bases and J dropped 6 bases, with 7 bases sitting between them. Germline V CDR1 and CDR2: SGHRS, YFSETQ. This CDR3 region has 12 residues. The CDR3, as DNA: TGCGCCAGCAGCTTGGATCCGACCGAGCAGTACTTC. Protein: CASSLDPTEQYF.

This clonotype was detected a few times. The rearrangement links TRBV6-5 to TRBJ2-7; TRBD2 is a possible D gene (6 bases). The length of the CDR3 is 12 residues. CDR1 is MNHEY and CDR2 is SVGAGI in the germline V gene. Between the trimmed V and J ends, which lost 2 bases and 6 bases, there was a span of 8 bases. CDR3 bases: TGTGCCAGCAGTTACGGGGGAGGCGAGCAGTACTTC. It yields the protein CASSYGGGEQYF.

This clonotype was picked up a small number of times. This chain connects TRBV4-2 to TRBJ1-2, with D perhaps TRBD1 (5 bases). The CDR3 runs to 15 residues. Per germline, CDR1 LGHNA and CDR2 YNFKEQ. With 0 bases removed from V and 1 base from J, the gap between germline ends came to 9 bases. CDR3 nucleotides: TGTGCCAGCAGCCAAGATTTAGGGGTTAACTATGGCTACACCTTC. Its translation: CASSQDLGVNYGYTF.

This clonotype was seen only a few times. The chain uses TRBV11-2 and TRBJ2-3; perhaps D is TRBD1 or TRBD2 (5 bases each). Germline CDR1 reads SGHAT; CDR2 reads FQNNGV. The CDR3 consists of 17 residues. V lost 4 bases, J lost 2 bases, and 19 bases lay in between. CDR3 sequence: CASSSPTGALSTDTQYF. The CDR3 region has the DNA TGTGCCAGCAGCTCACCCACCGGGGCCCTTTCCACAGATACGCAGTATTTT.

The chain joins TRBV6-2 or TRBV6-3 to TRBJ2-1; 8 nucleotides line up with TRBD1. The CDR3 spans 14 residues. CDR1 is MNHEY, CDR2 SVGEGT, per germline. V lost 10 bases and J lost 2; bases outside the gene matches: 7. As DNA, the CDR3 is TGTGCCACCCAATGGACAGGGCCCTACAATGAGCAGTTCTTC. Encoded protein: CATQWTGPYNEQFF.